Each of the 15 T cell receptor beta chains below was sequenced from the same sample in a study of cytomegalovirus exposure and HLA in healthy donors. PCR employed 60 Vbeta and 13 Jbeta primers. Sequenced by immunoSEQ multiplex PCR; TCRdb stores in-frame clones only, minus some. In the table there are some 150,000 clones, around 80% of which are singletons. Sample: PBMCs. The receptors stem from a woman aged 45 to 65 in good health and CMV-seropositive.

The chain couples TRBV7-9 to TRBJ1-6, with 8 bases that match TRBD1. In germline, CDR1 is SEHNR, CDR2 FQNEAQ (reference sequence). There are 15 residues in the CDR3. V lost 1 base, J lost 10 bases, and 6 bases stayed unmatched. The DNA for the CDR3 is TGTGCCAGCAGCTTAGTTCAGGGGGCAAGGTCACCCCTCCACTTT. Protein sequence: CASSLVQGARSPLHF.

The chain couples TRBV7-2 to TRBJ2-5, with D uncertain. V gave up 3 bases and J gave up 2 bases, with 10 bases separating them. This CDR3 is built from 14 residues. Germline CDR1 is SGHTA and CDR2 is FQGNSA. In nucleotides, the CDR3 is TGTGCCAGCAGCTTTAGCCGAGGTCAAGAGACCCAGTACTTC. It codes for CASSFSRGQETQYF. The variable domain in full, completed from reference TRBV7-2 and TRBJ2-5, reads GAGVSQSPSNKVTEKGKDVELRCDPISGHTALYWYRQSLGQGLEFLIYFQGNSAPDKSGLPSDRFSAERTGGSVSTLTIQRTQQEDSAVYLCASSFSRGQETQYFGPGTRLLVL.

The CDR3 is CASSQESLTGYDEQYF. The CDR3 nucleotides are TGCGCCAGCAGCCAAGAATCGCTAACAGGGTACGACGAGCAGTACTTC. This chain links TRBV4-3 with TRBJ2-7; possibly TRBD1 for D (6 bases). Germline CDR1 reads LGHNA; CDR2 reads YSLEER. The CDR3 length is 16 residues. The germline V and J ends were trimmed by 0 bases and 5 bases, with 17 bases remaining between them.

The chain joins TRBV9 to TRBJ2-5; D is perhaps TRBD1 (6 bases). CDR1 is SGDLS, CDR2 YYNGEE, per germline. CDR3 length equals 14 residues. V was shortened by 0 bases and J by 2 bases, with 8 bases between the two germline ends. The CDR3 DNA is TGTGCCAGCAGCGTAGCGGGACAACAAGAGACCCAGTACTTC. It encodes CASSVAGQQETQYF.

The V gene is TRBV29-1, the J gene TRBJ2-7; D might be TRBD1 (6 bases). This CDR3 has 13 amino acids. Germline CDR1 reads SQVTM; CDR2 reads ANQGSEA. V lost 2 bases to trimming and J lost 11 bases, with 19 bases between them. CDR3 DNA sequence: TGCAGCGTTGAAACTATCGGACAGTCAAAGGAGTACTTC. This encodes CSVETIGQSKEYF.

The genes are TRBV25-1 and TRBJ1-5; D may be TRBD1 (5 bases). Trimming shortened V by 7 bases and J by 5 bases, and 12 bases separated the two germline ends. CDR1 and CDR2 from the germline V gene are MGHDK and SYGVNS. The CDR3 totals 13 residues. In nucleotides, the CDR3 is TGTGCCAGCAAAGGGCAGGGTGATCAGCCCCAGCATTTT. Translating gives CASKGQGDQPQHF.

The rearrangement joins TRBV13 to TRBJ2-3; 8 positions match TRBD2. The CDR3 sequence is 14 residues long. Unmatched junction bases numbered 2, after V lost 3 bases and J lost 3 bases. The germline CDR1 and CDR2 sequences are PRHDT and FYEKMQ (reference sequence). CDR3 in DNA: TGTGCCAGCAGCTTTAGCGGGGTAACAGATACGCAGTATTTT. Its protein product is CASSFSGVTDTQYF.

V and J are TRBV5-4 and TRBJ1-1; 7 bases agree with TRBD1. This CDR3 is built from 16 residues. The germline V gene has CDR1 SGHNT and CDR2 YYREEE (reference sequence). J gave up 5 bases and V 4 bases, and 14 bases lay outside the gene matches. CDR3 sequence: CASSPAIQGVETEAFF. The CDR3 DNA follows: TGTGCCAGCAGCCCCGCAATTCAGGGGGTGGAAACTGAAGCTTTCTTT.

CDR3 coding DNA: TGTGCCAGCAGTGTCGGAGGGGTTCGGTCCTACGAGCAGTACTTC. Translation gives CASSVGGVRSYEQYF. The rearrangement joins TRBV6-1 to TRBJ2-7, with D possibly being TRBD2 (6 bases). V lost 4 bases and J 1 base, leaving 14 bases between the germline ends. The CDR3 loop spans 15 amino acids. Germline V lookup: CDR1 MNHNS, CDR2 SASEGT.

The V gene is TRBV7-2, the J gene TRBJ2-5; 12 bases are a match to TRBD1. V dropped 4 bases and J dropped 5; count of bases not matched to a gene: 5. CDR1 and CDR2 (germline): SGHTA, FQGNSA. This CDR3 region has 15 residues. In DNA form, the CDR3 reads TGTGCCAGCAGCTCAGGGACAGGGGGCTTGGAGACCCAGTACTTC. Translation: CASSSGTGGLETQYF. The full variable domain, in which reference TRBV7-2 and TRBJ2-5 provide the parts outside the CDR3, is GAGVSQSPSNKVTEKGKDVELRCDPISGHTALYWYRQSLGQGLEFLIYFQGNSAPDKSGLPSDRFSAERTGGSVSTLTIQRTQQEDSAVYLCASSSGTGGLETQYFGPGTRLLVL.

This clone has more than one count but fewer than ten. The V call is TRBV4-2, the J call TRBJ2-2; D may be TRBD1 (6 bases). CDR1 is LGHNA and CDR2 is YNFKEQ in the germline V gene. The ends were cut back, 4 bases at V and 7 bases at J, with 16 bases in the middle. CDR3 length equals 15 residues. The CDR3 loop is CASSLQGISGGELFF. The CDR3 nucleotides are TGTGCCAGCAGCCTACAGGGAATAAGTGGCGGGGAGCTGTTTTTT.

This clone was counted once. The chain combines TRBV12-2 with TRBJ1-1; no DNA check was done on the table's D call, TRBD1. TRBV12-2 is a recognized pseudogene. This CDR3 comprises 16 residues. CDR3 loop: CASRSWRGPIATEAFF. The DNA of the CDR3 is TGTGCAAGTCGCTCTTGGAGGGGGCCGATTGCCACTGAAGCTTTCTTT.

Here the CDR3 DNA reads TGTGCCAGCAGCTTCCCAGGGGCTTTAAGGACCTACGAGCAGTACTTC. Its translation: CASSFPGALRTYEQYF. The V call is TRBV11-2, the J call TRBJ2-7; perhaps TRBD1 as D (6 bases). This CDR3 is 16 amino acids long. Germline V gene lookup returns CDR1 SGHAT and CDR2 FQNNGV. V dropped 3 bases and J dropped 2 bases, with 17 bases sitting between them.

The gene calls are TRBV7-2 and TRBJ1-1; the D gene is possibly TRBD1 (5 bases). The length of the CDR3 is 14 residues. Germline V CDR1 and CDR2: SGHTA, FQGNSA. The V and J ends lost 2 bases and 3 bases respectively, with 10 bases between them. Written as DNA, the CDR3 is TGTGCCAGCAGCTTAAGGCAGGGTTACACTGAAGCTTTCTTT. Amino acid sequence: CASSLRQGYTEAFF.

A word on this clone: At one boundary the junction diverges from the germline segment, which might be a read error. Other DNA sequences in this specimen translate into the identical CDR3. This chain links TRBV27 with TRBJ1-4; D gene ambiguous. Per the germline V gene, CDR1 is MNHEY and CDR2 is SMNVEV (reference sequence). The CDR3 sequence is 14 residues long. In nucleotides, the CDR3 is TGTGCCAGCAGTTTAGTGCGCGGTTATGAAAAGCTGTTTTTT. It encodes CASSLVRGYEKLFF.